This T cell receptor beta chain is from a study of blood T cell repertoires in COVID-19. Germline CDR1 is SGDLS and CDR2 is YYNGEE. J gave up 3 bases and V 4 bases, and 4 bases lay outside the gene matches. The CDR3 runs 14 residues. TCRdb keeps only in-frame clones here, not all; method: immunoSEQ multiplex PCR. The table lists a few hundred thousand clones, 86% of them singletons. Sample: peripheral blood. The chain uses TRBV9 and TRBJ1-2; 9 bases map to TRBD1. This sequence was found in a man between 18 and 29 years old with active or convalescent COVID-19. The CDR3 here is CASSTQGAYYGYTF. DNA for the CDR3: TGTGCCAGCAGCACACAGGGGGCCTACTATGGCTACACCTTC.